This TCR beta chain was identified during a study of T-cell reconstitution after alpha-beta-depleted transplantation in children. Preparation of the TCRbeta library was carried out with unique molecular identifiers. TCRdb used MiXCR to reprocess the PCR reads, holding one entry per CDR3 protein. This table has just under 550,000 distinct CDR3 sequences, roughly 18% appearing once. With 5 bases clipped from V and 0 bases from J, the junction kept 15 bases outside the gene matches. This CDR3 comprises 19 residues. CDR1 SGHTA and CDR2 FQGTGA come from the germline V gene. This receptor was identified in a human donor who donated a stem cell graft to a child with acute lymphoblastic leukemia. Sequencing used PBMCs from the stem cell graft donor, obtained from the stem cell graft. This chain joins TRBV7-3 and TRBJ2-3, with 9 bases identical to TRBD2. CDR3 in DNA: TGTGCCAGCAGCAAACGGCGTGGGACTAGCCCCTCTAGCACAGATACGCAGTATTTT. Translated: CASSKRRGTSPSSTDTQYF.